Listed here are 7 T cell receptor beta chains from one sample, sequenced in a study of Graves' ophthalmopathy and Graves' hyperthyroidism. RNA transcripts served as template for amplifying TCR beta CDR3 sequences. An opening RT-PCR round employed HTBI primers and preceded a second-round multiplex PCR. TCRdb analysed the multiplex PCR reads with MiXCR anew, one entry per CDR3 protein. The sample lists some 380,000 distinct CDR3 sequences, approximately 15% occurring once. The sample consisted of peripheral blood. These receptors all come from a young woman with stable Graves' hyperthyroidism.

This clonotype came up many times. V usage is TRBV12-3 or TRBV12-4 and J usage is TRBJ2-5; D possibly corresponds to TRBD2 (7 bases). The CDR3 loop spans 15 amino acids. V was pared by 3 bases and J by 2 bases, with 13 bases between. The CDR3 DNA sequence: TGTGCCAGCAGTTTGAGGGGGGGCAGGCAAGAGACCCAGTACTTC. Translated: CASSLRGGRQETQYF.

This clonotype showed up many times. The chain is built from TRBV6-5 and TRBJ1-3; D unresolved. The CDR3 totals 17 residues. Per the germline V gene, CDR1 is MNHEY and CDR2 is SVGAGI. Deletions cut 0 bases from V and 0 bases from J, with 12 bases between. The CDR3 loop is CASSYSIDGISGNTIYF. In nucleotides, the CDR3 is TGTGCCAGCAGTTACTCCATTGACGGCATCTCTGGAAACACCATATATTTT.

On this clonotype itself: A read error may explain this, as a much larger clone is one base away. The chain recombines TRBV14 with TRBJ2-2, with 7 nucleotides matching TRBD1. Germline CDR1 reads SGHDN; CDR2 reads FVKESK. The CDR3 has 14 amino acids. CDR3 loop: CAISLRQGIGELFF. The CDR3, as DNA: TGTGCCATCAGCCTAAGACAGGGAATCGGGGAGCTGTTTTTT.

This clonotype occurred many times. V is TRBV6-5 and J is TRBJ1-5; 9 positions agree with TRBD1. The CDR3 length is 13 residues. The ends lost 7 bases at V and 5 bases at J; junction bases unmatched: 3. Germline CDR1 is MNHEY and CDR2 is SVGAGI. The CDR3 DNA reads TGTGCCAGCAAACAGGGGGCTCATCAGCCCCAGCATTTT. Protein: CASKQGAHQPQHF.

V usage is TRBV18 and J usage is TRBJ1-4, with D maybe TRBD1 (6 bases). The V gene lost 5 bases and the J gene lost 10 bases, with 20 bases spanning the gap. The CDR3 sequence is 15 residues long. CDR1 KGHSH and CDR2 LQKENI come from the germline V gene. In nucleotides, the CDR3 is TGTGCCAGCTCAGTGGACAGTCCCAAATATGGAAAACTGTTTTTT. Translated, it gives CASSVDSPKYGKLFF.

The rearrangement links TRBV6-1 to TRBJ2-7; 11 nucleotides line up with TRBD1. Germline V gives CDR1 MNHNS, CDR2 SASEGT. There are 13 residues in the CDR3. The V and J ends lost 6 bases and 7 bases, in that order; junction bases with no gene match: 5. CDR3 protein: CASSPGTGGEQYF. CDR3 sequence (DNA): TGTGCCAGCAGCCCCGGGACAGGGGGAGAGCAGTACTTC.

This clonotype was seen ten or more times. V and J are TRBV20-1 and TRBJ1-1; 8 nucleotides line up with TRBD1. The trim removed 4 bases at V and 4 bases at J, leaving 8 bases unmatched. This CDR3 has 14 residues. Looked up from germline, CDR1 is DFQATT and CDR2 is SNEGSKA (reference sequence). CDR3: CSATGQGGPTEAFF. In nucleotides, the CDR3 is TGCAGTGCTACTGGACAGGGTGGACCCACTGAAGCTTTCTTT.